This T cell receptor (beta chain) was captured by sequencing in a study of OX40 agonist ivuxolimab in advanced cancers. Study-wide background: Intravenous ivuxolimab at 0.01 to 10 mg/kg was given to patients every 2 weeks. Findings of the study overall: Average numbers of expanded clones were greater in CD8+ T cells than in CD4+. Low clonal expansion, among the lowest seen, marked partial responders at 0.1-3.0 mg/kg. Certain nonresponders additionally had low normalized T-cell clonal expansion.

Only in-frame clones appear in the TCRdb table, and some are missing; sequencing was by immunoSEQ multiplex PCR. The data contain fewer than 35,000 clones, roughly 87% of them singletons. The CDR3 runs 15 residues. The germline V gene encodes CDR1 MDHEN and CDR2 SYDVKM. Trimming took 5 bases from V and 3 from J, leaving 13 bases between them. This clone has a handful of counts. The antigen is not known. Sequenced here: CD4+ or CD8+ T cells sorted from blood, sampled in a trial of the OX40 agonist ivuxolimab. The chain has TRBV28 and TRBJ2-2; D not resolved. The receptor's source is an adult with an advanced solid tumor such as melanoma, head and neck, liver or kidney cancer. Here the CDR3 DNA reads TGTGCCAGCAGTCCACACAAGACTTACACCGGGGAGCTGTTTTTT. Translated, it gives CASSPHKTYTGELFF.